This TCR beta chain was documented in a study of T cells in Graves' hyperthyroidism and ophthalmopathy. The CDR3 runs to 14 residues. Germline CDR1 reads SQVTM; CDR2 reads ANQGSEA. V was trimmed by 5 bases and J by 4 bases, leaving 15 bases between them. A note on this clonotype: Its antigen is still unknown.

Out of 8.5 to 10 ml of fresh peripheral blood came the PBMCs. Authors of the study amplified TCR beta CDR3 regions from RNA transcripts. HTBI primers drove first-round RT-PCR of the TCR CDR3. One entry per CDR3 protein results from TCRdb running MiXCR on the multiplex PCR reads. The sample lists 550,000 to 850,000 distinct CDR3 sequences, roughly a sixth occurring once. The study, taken as a whole, reports: Ophthalmopathy could be told apart from stable hyperthyroidism with a 13 V-J model. Peripheral blood also featured most of the thyroid clonotypes expanded above 0.001.

The chain couples TRBV29-1 to TRBJ1-5; the D gene is possibly TRBD1 (5 bases). Sequencing input: blood. The sequence was obtained from a woman between 50 and 59 years old with Graves' hyperthyroidism that later progressed to Graves' ophthalmopathy. CDR3: CSVIAGTGNQPQHF. CDR3 coding DNA: TGCAGCGTTATCGCGGGAACAGGTAATCAGCCCCAGCATTTT.